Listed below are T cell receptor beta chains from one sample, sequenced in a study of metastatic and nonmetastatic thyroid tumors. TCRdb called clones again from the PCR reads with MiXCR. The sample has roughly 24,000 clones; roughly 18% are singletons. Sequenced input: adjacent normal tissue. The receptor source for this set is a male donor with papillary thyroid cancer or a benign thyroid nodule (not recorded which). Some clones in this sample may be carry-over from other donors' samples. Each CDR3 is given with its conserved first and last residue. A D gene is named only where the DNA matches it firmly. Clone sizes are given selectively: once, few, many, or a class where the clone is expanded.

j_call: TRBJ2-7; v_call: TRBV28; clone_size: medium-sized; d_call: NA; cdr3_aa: CASSLGGHYEQYF; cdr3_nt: TGTGCCAGCAGTTTGGGGGGACACTACGAGCAGTACTTC
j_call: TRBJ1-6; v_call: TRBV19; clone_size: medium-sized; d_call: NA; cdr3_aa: CASSNRADNSPLHF; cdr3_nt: TGTGCCAGTAGTAATCGGGCGGACAATTCACCCCTCCACTTT
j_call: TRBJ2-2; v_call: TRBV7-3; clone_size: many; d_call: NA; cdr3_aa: CASRPTLNTGELFF; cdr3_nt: TGTGCCAGCAGGCCGACTTTAAACACCGGGGAGCTGTTTTTT
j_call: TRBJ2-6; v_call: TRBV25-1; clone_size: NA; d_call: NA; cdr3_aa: CASRGPYSGANVLTF; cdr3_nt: TGTGCCAGCAGAGGACCGTACTCTGGGGCCAACGTACTCACTTTC
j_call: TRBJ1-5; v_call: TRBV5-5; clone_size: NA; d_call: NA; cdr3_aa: CASSHGQYSNQTQHF; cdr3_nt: TGTGCCAGCAGCCATGGACAGTATAGCAATCAGACCCAGCATTTT
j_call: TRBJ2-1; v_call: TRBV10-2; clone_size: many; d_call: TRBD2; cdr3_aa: CASRRTSGSYNEQFF; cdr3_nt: TGCGCCAGCAGAAGGACTAGCGGTTCCTACAATGAGCAGTTCTTC
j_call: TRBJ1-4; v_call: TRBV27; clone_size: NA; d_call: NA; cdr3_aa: CASSDRRREKLFF; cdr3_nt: TGTGCCAGCAGTGACAGAAGGAGAGAAAAACTGTTTTTT
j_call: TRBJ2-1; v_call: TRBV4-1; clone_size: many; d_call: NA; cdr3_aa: CASSQDEYYLDEQFF; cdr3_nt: TGCGCCAGCAGCCAAGATGAGTACTACCTCGATGAGCAGTTCTTC
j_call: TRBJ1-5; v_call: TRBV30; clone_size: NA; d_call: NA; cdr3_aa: CAWGMYSDQPQHF; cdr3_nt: TGTGCCTGGGGGATGTATAGCGATCAGCCCCAGCATTTT
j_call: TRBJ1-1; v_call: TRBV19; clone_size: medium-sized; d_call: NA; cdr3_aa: CASSLGYGSTEAFF; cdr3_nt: TGTGCCAGTAGTCTGGGGTACGGGAGCACTGAAGCTTTCTTT
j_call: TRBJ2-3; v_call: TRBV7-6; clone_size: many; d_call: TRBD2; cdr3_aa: CASSNGLAGGTDTQYF; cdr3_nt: TGTGCCAGCAGCAATGGACTAGCGGGGGGCACAGATACGCAGTATTTT
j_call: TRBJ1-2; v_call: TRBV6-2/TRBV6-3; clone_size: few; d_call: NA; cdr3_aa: CASSYSRYHGYTF; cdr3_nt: TGTGCCAGCAGTTACTCGAGGTATCATGGCTACACCTTC
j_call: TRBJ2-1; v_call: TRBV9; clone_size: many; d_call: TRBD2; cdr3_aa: CASSARWAGEEQFF; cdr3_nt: TGTGCCAGCAGCGCCAGATGGGCGGGGGAAGAGCAGTTCTTC
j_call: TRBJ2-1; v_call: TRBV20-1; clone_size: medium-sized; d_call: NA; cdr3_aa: CSASSRVVYNEQFF; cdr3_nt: TGCAGTGCTAGTAGTAGGGTGGTGTACAATGAGCAGTTCTTC
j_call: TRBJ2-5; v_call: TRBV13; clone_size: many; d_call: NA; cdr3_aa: CASSLTETQYF; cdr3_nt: TGTGCCAGCAGCTTAACAGAGACCCAGTACTTC
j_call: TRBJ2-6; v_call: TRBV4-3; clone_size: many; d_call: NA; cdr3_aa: CASSPQYREQGAGANVLTF; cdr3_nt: TGCGCCAGCAGCCCACAATATAGAGAACAGGGAGCTGGGGCCAACGTCCTGACTTTC
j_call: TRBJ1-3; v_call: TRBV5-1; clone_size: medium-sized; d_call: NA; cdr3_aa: CASSLTGNTIYF; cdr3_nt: TGCGCCAGCAGCTTGACTGGAAACACCATATATTTT
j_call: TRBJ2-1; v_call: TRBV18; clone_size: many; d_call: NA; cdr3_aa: CASSQNIKSGSTYNEQFF; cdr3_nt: TGTGCCAGCTCACAGAACATAAAAAGCGGGTCCACCTACAATGAGCAGTTCTTC
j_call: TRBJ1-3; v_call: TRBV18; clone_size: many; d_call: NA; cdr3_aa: CASSPQGSGNTIYF; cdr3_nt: TGCGCCAGCTCACCACAGGGTAGTGGAAACACCATATATTTT
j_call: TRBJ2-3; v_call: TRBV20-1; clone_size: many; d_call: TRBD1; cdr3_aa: CSANGQGGTDTQYF; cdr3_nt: TGCAGTGCCAACGGACAGGGGGGCACAGATACGCAGTATTTT
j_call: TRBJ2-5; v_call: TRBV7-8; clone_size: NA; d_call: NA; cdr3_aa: CASSLSLGETQYF; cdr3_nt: TGTGCCAGCAGCTTATCCCTTGGAGAGACCCAGTACTTC
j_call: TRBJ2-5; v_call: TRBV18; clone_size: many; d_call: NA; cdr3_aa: CASSTSQETQYF; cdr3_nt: TGTGCCAGCTCAACCAGCCAAGAGACCCAGTACTTC
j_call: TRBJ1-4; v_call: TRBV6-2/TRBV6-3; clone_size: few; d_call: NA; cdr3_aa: CVSSKQGTQNEKLFF; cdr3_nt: TGTGTCAGCAGTAAACAAGGGACCCAGAATGAAAAACTGTTTTTT
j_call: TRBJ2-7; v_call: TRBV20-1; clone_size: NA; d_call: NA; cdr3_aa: CSARVGGNEQYF; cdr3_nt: TGCAGTGCTAGAGTCGGGGGCAACGAGCAGTACTTC
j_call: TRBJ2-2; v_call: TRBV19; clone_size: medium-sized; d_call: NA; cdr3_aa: CASRGWGTTGELFF; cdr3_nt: TGTGCCAGCCGAGGGTGGGGGACCACCGGGGAGCTGTTTTTT
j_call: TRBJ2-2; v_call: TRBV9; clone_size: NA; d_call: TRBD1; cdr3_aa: CASSESGTGGNTGELFF; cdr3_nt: TGTGCCAGCAGCGAATCCGGGACAGGGGGCAACACCGGGGAGCTGTTTTTT
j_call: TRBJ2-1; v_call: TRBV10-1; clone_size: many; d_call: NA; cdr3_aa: CASSEELGIGNEQFF; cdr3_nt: TGCGCCAGCAGTGAGGAACTAGGTATTGGCAATGAGCAGTTCTTC
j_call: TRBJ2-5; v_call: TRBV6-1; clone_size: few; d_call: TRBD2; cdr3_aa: CASSESGAQETQYF; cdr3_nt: TGTGCCAGCAGTGAAAGCGGGGCCCAAGAGACCCAGTACTTC
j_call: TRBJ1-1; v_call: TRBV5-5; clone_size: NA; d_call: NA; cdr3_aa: CASSSLGHVNTEAFF; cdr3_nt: TGTGCCAGCAGCTCCCTTGGACATGTGAACACTGAAGCTTTCTTT
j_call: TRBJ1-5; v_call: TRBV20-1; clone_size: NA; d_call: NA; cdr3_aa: CSASVGGVHQPQHF; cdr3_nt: TGCAGCGCTAGCGTCGGGGGGGTCCATCAGCCCCAGCATTTT
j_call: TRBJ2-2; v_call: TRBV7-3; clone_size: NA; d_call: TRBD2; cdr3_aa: CASSLARLAGSGELFF; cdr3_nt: TGTGCCAGCAGCTTAGCGAGACTAGCGGGAAGCGGGGAGCTGTTTTTT
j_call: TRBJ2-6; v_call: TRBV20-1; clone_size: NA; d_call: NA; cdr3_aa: CILSSGANFLTF; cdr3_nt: TGCATCCTCTCTTCTGGGGCCAACTTCCTGACTTTC
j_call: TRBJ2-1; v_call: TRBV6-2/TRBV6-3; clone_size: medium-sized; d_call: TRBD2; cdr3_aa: CASSRPGTSNEQFF; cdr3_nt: TGTGCCAGCAGCCGCCCCGGGACTAGCAATGAGCAGTTCTTC
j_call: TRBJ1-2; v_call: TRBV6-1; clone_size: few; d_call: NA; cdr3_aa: CASRSSGQVGFYTF; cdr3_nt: TGTGCCAGCAGATCCTCGGGGCAGGTGGGATTCTACACCTTC
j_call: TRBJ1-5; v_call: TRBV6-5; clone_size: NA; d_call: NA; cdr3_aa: CASSYSIQQPQHF; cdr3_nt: TGTGCCAGCAGTTACTCTATACAGCAGCCCCAGCATTTT
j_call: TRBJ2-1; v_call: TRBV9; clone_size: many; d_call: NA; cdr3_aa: CASSVEGGQGEQFF; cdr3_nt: TGTGCCAGCAGCGTAGAGGGGGGGCAGGGTGAGCAGTTCTTC
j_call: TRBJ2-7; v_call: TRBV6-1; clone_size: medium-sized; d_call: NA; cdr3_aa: CASSNSYEQYF; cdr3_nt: TGTGCCAGCAGTAACAGCTACGAGCAGTACTTC
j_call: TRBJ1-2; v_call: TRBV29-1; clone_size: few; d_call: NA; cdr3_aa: CSVAAQRTDNSYTF; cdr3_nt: TGCAGCGTCGCCGCCCAGAGGACAGATAATAGCTACACCTTC
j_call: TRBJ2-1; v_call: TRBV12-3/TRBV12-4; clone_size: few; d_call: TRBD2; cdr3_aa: CASSPLWGTSANEQFF; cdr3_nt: TGTGCCAGCAGCCCCCTCTGGGGGACTAGCGCAAATGAGCAGTTCTTC
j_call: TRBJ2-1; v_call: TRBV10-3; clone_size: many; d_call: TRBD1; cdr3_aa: CAINPGQDPNEQFF; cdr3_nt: TGTGCCATCAACCCGGGACAGGATCCCAATGAGCAGTTCTTC
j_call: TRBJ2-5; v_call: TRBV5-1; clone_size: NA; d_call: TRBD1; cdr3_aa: CASIPGQGGFLETQYF; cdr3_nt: TGCGCCAGCATCCCGGGACAGGGGGGGTTTTTGGAGACCCAGTACTTC
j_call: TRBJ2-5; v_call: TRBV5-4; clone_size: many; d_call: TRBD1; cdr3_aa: CASSFTGTGDATQYF; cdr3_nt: TGTGCCAGCAGCTTCACCGGGACAGGGGATGCGACCCAGTACTTC
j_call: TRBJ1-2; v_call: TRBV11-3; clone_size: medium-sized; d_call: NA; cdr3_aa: CASSFEGPNYGYTF; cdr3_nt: TGTGCCAGCAGCTTCGAGGGACCTAACTATGGCTACACCTTC
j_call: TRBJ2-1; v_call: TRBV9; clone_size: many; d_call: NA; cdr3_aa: CASSVGVGGTTGGNEQFF; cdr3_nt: TGTGCCAGCAGCGTGGGTGTAGGGGGGACCACCGGGGGCAATGAGCAGTTCTTC
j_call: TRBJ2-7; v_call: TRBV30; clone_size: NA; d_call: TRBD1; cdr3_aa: CAWSVSGTAYEQYF; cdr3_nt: TGTGCCTGGAGTGTTTCCGGGACAGCCTACGAGCAGTACTTC
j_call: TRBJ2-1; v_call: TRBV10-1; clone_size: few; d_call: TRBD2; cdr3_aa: CASSAAGGGDEQFF; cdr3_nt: TGCGCCAGCAGTGCAGCGGGAGGTGGGGATGAGCAGTTCTTC
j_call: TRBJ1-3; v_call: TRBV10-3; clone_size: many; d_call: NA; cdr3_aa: CAISESQGWSGNTIYF; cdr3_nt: TGTGCCATCAGTGAGTCGCAGGGGTGGTCTGGAAACACCATATATTTT
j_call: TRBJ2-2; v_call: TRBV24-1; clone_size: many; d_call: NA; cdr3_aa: CATSDVDSTGELFF; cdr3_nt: TGTGCCACCAGTGACGTAGACAGCACCGGGGAGCTGTTTTTT
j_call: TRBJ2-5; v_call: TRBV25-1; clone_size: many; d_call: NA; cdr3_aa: CASSEDSRGGETQYF; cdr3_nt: TGTGCCAGCAGTGAAGATTCGAGGGGGGGGGAGACCCAGTACTTC
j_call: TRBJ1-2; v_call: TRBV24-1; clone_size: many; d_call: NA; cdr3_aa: CATSDPRGFDYGYTF; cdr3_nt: TGTGCCACCAGTGACCCGAGGGGTTTTGACTATGGCTACACCTTC
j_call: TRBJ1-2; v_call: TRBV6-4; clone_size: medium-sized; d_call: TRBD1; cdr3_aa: CASSPTGTGYGYTF; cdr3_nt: TGTGCCAGCAGTCCAACCGGGACAGGTTACGGCTACACCTTC
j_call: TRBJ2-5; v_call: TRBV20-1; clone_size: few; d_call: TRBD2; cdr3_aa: CSARPSGRETQYF; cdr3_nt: TGCAGTGCTAGGCCTAGCGGGAGAGAGACCCAGTACTTC
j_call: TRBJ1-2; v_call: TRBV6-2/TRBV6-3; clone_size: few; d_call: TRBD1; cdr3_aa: CASDRGGYGYTF; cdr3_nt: TGTGCCAGTGACAGGGGTGGCTATGGCTACACCTTC
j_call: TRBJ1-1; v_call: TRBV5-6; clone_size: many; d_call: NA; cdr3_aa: CASSRGQLMNTEAFF; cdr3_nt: TGTGCCAGCAGCAGGGGACAACTGATGAACACTGAAGCTTTCTTT
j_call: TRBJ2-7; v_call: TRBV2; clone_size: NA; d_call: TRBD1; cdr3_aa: CASSGQGAGEQYF; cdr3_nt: TGTGCCAGCAGTGGACAGGGGGCTGGCGAGCAGTACTTC
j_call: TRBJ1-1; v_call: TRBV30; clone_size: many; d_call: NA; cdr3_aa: CAWRPQGRTEAFF; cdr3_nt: TGTGCCTGGAGACCACAGGGACGGACTGAAGCTTTCTTT
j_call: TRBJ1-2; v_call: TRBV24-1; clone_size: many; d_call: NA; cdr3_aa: CATSDSTGTYWGPNYGYTF; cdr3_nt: TGTGCCACCAGTGATTCGACCGGGACTTACTGGGGGCCTAACTATGGCTACACCTTC